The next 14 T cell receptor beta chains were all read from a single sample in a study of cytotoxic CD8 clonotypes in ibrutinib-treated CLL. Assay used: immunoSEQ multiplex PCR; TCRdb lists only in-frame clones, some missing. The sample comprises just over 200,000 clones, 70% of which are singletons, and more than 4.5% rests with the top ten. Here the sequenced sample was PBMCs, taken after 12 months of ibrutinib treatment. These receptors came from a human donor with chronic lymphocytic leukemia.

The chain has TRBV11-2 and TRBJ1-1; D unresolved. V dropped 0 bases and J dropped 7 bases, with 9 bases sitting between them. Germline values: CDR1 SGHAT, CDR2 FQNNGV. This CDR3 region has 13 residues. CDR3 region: CASSLDRSVEAFF. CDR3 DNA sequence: TGTGCCAGCAGCTTAGATCGCAGCGTTGAAGCTTTCTTT. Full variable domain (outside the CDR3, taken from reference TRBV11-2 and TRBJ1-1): EAGVAQSPRYKIIEKRQSVAFWCNPISGHATLYWYQQILGQGPKLLIQFQNNGVVDDSQLPKDRFSAERLKGVDSTLKIQPAKLEDSAVYLCASSLDRSVEAFFGQGTRLTVV.

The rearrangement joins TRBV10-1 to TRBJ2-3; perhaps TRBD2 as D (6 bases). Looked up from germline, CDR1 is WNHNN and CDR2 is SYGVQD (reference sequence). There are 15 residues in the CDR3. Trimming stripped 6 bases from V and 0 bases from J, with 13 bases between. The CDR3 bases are TGCGCCAGCAGGTCCGGGACTGCTAGCACAGATACGCAGTATTTT. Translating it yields CASRSGTASTDTQYF.

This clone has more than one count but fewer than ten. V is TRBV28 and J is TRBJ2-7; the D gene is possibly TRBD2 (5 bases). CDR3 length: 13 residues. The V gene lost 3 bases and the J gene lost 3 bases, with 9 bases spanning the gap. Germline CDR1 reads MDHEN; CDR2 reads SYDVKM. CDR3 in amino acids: CASSFGIFYEQYF. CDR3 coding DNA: TGTGCCAGCAGTTTCGGGATCTTCTACGAGCAGTACTTC.

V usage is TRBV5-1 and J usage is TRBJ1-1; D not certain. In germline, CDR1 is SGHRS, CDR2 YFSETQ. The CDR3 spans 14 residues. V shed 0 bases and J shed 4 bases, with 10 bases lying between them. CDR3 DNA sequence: TGCGCCAGCAGCTTGGTAGTTTTGAGCACTGAAGCTTTCTTT. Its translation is CASSLVVLSTEAFF.

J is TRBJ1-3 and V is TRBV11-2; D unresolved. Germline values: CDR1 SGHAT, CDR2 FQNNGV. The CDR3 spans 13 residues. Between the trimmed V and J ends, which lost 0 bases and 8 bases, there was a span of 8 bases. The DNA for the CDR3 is TGTGCCAGCAGCTTAGAGGGTGGTGACACCATATATTTT. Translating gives CASSLEGGDTIYF. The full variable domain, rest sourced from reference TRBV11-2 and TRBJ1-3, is EAGVAQSPRYKIIEKRQSVAFWCNPISGHATLYWYQQILGQGPKLLIQFQNNGVVDDSQLPKDRFSAERLKGVDSTLKIQPAKLEDSAVYLCASSLEGGDTIYFGEGSWLTVV.

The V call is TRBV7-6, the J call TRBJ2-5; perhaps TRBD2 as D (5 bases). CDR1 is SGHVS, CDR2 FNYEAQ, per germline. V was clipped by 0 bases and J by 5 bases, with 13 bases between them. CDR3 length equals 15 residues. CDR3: CASSLAPLAAETQYF. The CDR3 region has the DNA TGTGCCAGCAGCTTAGCCCCTCTAGCCGCTGAGACCCAGTACTTC. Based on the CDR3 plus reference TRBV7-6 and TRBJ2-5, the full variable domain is GAGVSQSPRYKVTKRGQDVALRCDPISGHVSLYWYRQALGQGPEFLTYFNYEAQQDKSGLPNDRFSAERPEGSISTLTIQRTEQRDSAMYRCASSLAPLAAETQYFGPGTRLLVL.

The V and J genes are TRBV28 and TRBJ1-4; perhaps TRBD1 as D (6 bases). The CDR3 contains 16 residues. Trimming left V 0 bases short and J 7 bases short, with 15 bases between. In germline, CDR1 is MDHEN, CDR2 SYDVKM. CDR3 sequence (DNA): TGTGCCAGCAGTTTATGGGACAGCCAAAATAGTGAAAAACTGTTTTTT. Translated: CASSLWDSQNSEKLFF.

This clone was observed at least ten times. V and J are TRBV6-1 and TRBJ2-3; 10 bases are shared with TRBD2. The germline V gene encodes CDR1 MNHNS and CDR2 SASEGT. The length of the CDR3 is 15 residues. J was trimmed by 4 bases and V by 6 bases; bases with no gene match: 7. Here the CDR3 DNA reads TGTGCCAGCAGATTATCAGCGGGAGGGCCAGATACGCAGTATTTT. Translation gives CASRLSAGGPDTQYF.

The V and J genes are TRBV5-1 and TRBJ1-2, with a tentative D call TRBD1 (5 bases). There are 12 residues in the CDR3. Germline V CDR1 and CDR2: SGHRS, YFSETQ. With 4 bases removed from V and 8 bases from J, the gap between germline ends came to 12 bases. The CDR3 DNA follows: TGCGCCAGCAGCCCGGGGACCTTCGGCTACACCTTC. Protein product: CASSPGTFGYTF.

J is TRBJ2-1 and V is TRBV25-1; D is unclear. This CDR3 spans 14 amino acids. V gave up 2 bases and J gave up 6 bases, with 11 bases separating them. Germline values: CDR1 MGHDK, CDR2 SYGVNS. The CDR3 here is CASSEIGLLNEQFF. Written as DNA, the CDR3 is TGTGCCAGCAGTGAAATTGGTCTTCTCAATGAGCAGTTCTTC.

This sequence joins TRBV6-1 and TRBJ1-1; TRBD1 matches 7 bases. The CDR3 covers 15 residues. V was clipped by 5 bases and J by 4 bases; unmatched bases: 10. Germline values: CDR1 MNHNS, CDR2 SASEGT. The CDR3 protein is CASSRTRTGATEAFF. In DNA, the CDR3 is TGTGCCAGCAGTCGGACCCGAACAGGGGCCACTGAAGCTTTCTTT.

CDR3 nucleotides: TGTGCTAGTGGTTTAAACACCTACAATGAGCAGTTCTTC. This gives the protein CASGLNTYNEQFF. This chain connects TRBV12-5 to TRBJ2-1; no clear D gene. The CDR3 loop spans 13 amino acids. V lost 3 bases and J lost 2, with 5 bases in between. Germline CDR1 is LGHNT and CDR2 is FRNRAP.

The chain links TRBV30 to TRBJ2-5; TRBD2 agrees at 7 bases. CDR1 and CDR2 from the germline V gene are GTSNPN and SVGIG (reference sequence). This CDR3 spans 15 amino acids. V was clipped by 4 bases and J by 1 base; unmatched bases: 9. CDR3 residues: CAWNQPSGVQETQYF. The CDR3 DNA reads TGTGCCTGGAACCAGCCTAGCGGAGTCCAAGAGACCCAGTACTTC.

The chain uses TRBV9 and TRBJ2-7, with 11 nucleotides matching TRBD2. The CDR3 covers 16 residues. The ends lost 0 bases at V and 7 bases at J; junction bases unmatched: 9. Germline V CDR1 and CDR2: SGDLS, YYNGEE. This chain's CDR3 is CASSVGVAGGPGEQYF. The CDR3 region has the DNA TGTGCCAGCAGCGTAGGGGTAGCGGGAGGGCCTGGGGAGCAGTACTTC.